A selection of T cell receptor beta chains follows, all from one sample in a study of tumor and adjacent non-tumor tissue in lung cancer. Each CDR3 protein gets one entry after TCRdb re-called the multiplex PCR reads with MiXCR. The sample holds tens of thousands of distinct CDR3 sequences, 64% seen once. Sequences were obtained from distant non-tumor lung tissue. These receptors all come from a woman in her seventies with non-small cell lung cancer. Each CDR3 is given with its conserved first and last residue. The order of the fields is clone size, V gene, D gene, J gene, CDR3 DNA, CDR3 protein. A D gene is named only where the DNA matches it firmly. Expanded clones are given a class, and other clones once, few, many or no size at all.

NA,TRBV29-1,TRBD2,TRBJ2-7,TGCAACGTCGACGACTCCGGGACTAGGGGCTCCTACGAGCAATACTTC,CNVDDSGTRGSYEQYF
few,TRBV5-1,NA,TRBJ1-5,TGCGCCAGCAGCTTGGGGGGGTTGGGCAGTCAGCCCCAGCATTTT,CASSLGGLGSQPQHF
NA,TRBV29-1,NA,TRBJ1-2,TGCAGCGCTATAACAGTAGAGGCAGGATTCGCCTGTGGCTACACCTTC,CSAITVEAGFACGYTF
NA,TRBV6-2/TRBV6-3,NA,TRBJ2-5,TGTTCCAGCAGACAGACGACAAGGTCACAGCGGGCCCAGTACTTC,CSSRQTTRSQRAQYF
NA,TRBV12-3/TRBV12-4,TRBD1,TRBJ2-5,TGTGTCAGCAGCTATACACCGGACAGGGGCCAGGAGACCCAGTACTTC,CVSSYTPDRGQETQYF
few,TRBV20-1,TRBD2,TRBJ2-1,TGCAGTGCAAATTTAGCGGGGGACAATGAGCAGTTCTTC,CSANLAGDNEQFF
NA,TRBV6-1,NA,TRBJ1-5,TGTGCCAGGAGTGATTACTTGCCCCAGCACTTT,CARSDYLPQHF
once,TRBV30,TRBD1,TRBJ1-5,TGTGCCTGGAGTCGACAGGGAGGCAAACAGCCCCGGCATTTT,CAWSRQGGKQPRHF
NA,TRBV6-5,TRBD1,TRBJ1-2,TGTGCCAGCAGTCCACAGACAGGGGCGGGTATCCATGGCTACACCTTC,CASSPQTGAGIHGYTF
medium-sized,TRBV4-2,NA,TRBJ1-6,TGTGCCAGCAGCCTATGGGACGGGGATAATTCACCCCTCCACTTT,CASSLWDGDNSPLHF
NA,TRBV4-1,TRBD1,TRBJ2-2,TGCGCCAGCAGCCAACGGGGACAGATCACATGGGAGCTGTTTTTT,CASSQRGQITWELFF
NA,TRBV6-5,TRBD2,TRBJ2-5,TGTGCCAGCAGTTACTCGCCTAGGGAGGGTGAAGAGACCCAGTACTTC,CASSYSPREGEETQYF
NA,TRBV6-2/TRBV6-3,TRBD1,TRBJ1-1,TGTGCCAGCTGTTACGGACTACAGGGGGACACTGAAGCTTTTTTT,CASCYGLQGDTEAFF
NA,TRBV10-3,NA,TRBJ1-5,TGTGCCATCAATGGACAGTGGAATCAGCGCCAGCATTTT,CAINGQWNQRQHF
NA,TRBV5-4,NA,TRBJ2-1,TGTGCCAGCAGCTTGGCCAGTAAGCAGTTCTTC,CASSLASKQFF
many,TRBV6-5,TRBD2,TRBJ2-5,TGTGCCAGCAGTTACACCTTAGCGGGAGCGGGGCAAGAGACCCAGTACTTC,CASSYTLAGAGQETQYF
NA,TRBV12-3/TRBV12-4,TRBD1,TRBJ1-1,TGTGTTAGCAAAAGGACAGGGCAGAACACTGAGGCATTCTTT,CVSKRTGQNTEAFF
NA,TRBV11-3,NA,TRBJ2-2,NA,CASRPINRHRTPGSCFF
few,TRBV24-1,TRBD1,TRBJ2-7,TGTGCCACCAGTGAACAGGGGTTCTACGAGCAGTACTTC,CATSEQGFYEQYF
many,TRBV28,NA,TRBJ2-6,TGTGCCAGCAGCCCGTTCACCTCTGGGGCCAACGTCCTGACTTTC,CASSPFTSGANVLTF
medium-sized,TRBV6-5,NA,TRBJ1-1,TGTGCCGCACGTGCGGTCGGGACTGAAGCTTTCTTT,CAARAVGTEAFF
NA,TRBV6-1,TRBD1,TRBJ1-2,TGTGCCAGCAGAGAAACAGGGGCTCCTACCTATGGCTACACCTTC,CASRETGAPTYGYTF
NA,TRBV14,NA,TRBJ2-7,TGTGCCAGCAGCCAGAGGAGACCCGGCGGAGGGCACAATGAGCAGTACTTC,CASSQRRPGGGHNEQYF